The 30 T cell receptor beta chains below come from one sample, sequenced in a study of CD8+ T cells in alopecia areata. TCR sequencing used cDNA made by reverse transcription of extracted RNA. Produced via immunoSEQ multiplex PCR; TCRdb's table is partial and in-frame only. The repertoire holds some 110,000 clones, with less than 75% as singletons. Treatment noted: oral pan-JAK inhibitor, 5-10 mg twice daily. This specimen was CD8+ T cells sorted from blood, taken at week 24, from a patient treated with tofacitinib. These receptor sequences come from a human donor with alopecia areata.

The chain uses TRBV5-1 and TRBJ2-7; the match to TRBD1 covers 7 bases. The trim removed 3 bases at V and 3 bases at J, leaving 6 bases unmatched. In germline, CDR1 is SGHRS, CDR2 YFSETQ. The CDR3 consists of 14 residues. The CDR3 sequence: CASSWGTDNYEQYF. In nucleotides, the CDR3 is TGCGCCAGCAGCTGGGGGACAGACAACTACGAGCAGTACTTC.

This clone is a singleton in its sample. The chain carries TRBV30 and TRBJ1-2; D is undetermined. This CDR3 contains 11 residues. V was pared by 2 bases and J by 6 bases, with 7 bases between. The germline CDR1 and CDR2 sequences are GTSNPN and SVGIG (reference sequence). CDR3 nucleotide sequence: TGTGCCTGGAGTCTAGGGCATGGCTACACCTTC. It encodes CAWSLGHGYTF.

The chain carries TRBV9 and TRBJ1-1, with TRBD1 matching 11 bases. The CDR3 sequence is 14 residues long. The trim removed 2 bases at V and 5 bases at J, leaving 2 bases unmatched. In germline, CDR1 is SGDLS, CDR2 YYNGEE. DNA for the CDR3: TGTGCCAGCAGCGTGGGACAGGGGGAAACTGAAGCTTTCTTT. Its protein product is CASSVGQGETEAFF. The whole variable domain, filled in from reference TRBV9 and TRBJ1-1, reads DSGVTQTPKHLITATGQRVTLRCSPRSGDLSVYWYQQSLDQGLQFLIQYYNGEERAKGNILERFSAQQFPDLHSELNLSSLELGDSALYFCASSVGQGETEAFFGQGTRLTVV.

The chain links TRBV7-9 to TRBJ1-1, with TRBD1 as a possible D gene (5 bases). Per germline, CDR1 SEHNR and CDR2 FQNEAQ (reference sequence). V was clipped by 6 bases and J by 1 base, with 15 bases between them. The CDR3 runs to 15 residues. The CDR3: CASSSPRDANTEAFF. CDR3 bases: TGTGCCAGCAGTTCCCCGAGGGACGCGAACACTGAAGCTTTCTTT.

The rearrangement links TRBV9 to TRBJ2-3, with TRBD1 identical over 11 bases. The junction had 0 bases not matched to a gene; V was cut back by 2 bases and J by 1 base. The CDR3 spans 15 residues. Germline V gene sequence: CDR1 SGDLS, CDR2 YYNGEE. The CDR3 loop is CASSVGQGGTDTQYF. CDR3 DNA: TGTGCCAGCAGCGTGGGACAGGGGGGCACAGATACGCAGTATTTT. Full variable domain (missing parts from reference TRBV9 and TRBJ2-3): DSGVTQTPKHLITATGQRVTLRCSPRSGDLSVYWYQQSLDQGLQFLIQYYNGEERAKGNILERFSAQQFPDLHSELNLSSLELGDSALYFCASSVGQGGTDTQYFGPGTRLTVL.

The chain recombines TRBV10-3 with TRBJ1-1; 8 bases line up with TRBD1. This CDR3 region has 14 residues. Trimming cost V 2 bases and J 4 bases; bases outside gene matches: 3. Germline V gives CDR1 ENHRY, CDR2 SYGVKD. Here the CDR3 DNA reads TGTGCCATCAGTGAGCTTACAGGGGGCACTGAAGCTTTCTTT. It codes for CAISELTGGTEAFF.

This chain connects TRBV11-1 to TRBJ2-7; D unclear. This CDR3 contains 13 residues. The germline gives CDR1 SGHAT, CDR2 FQDESV (reference sequence). V was clipped by 1 base and J by 4 bases, with 8 bases between them. DNA of the CDR3: TGTGCCAGCAGCTTAGGTGTACAATACGAGCAGTACTTC. It codes for CASSLGVQYEQYF.

This clone appeared a few times. The V call is TRBV5-8, the J call TRBJ1-2; TRBD1 is a possible D gene (5 bases). V was trimmed by 5 bases and J by 8 bases, leaving 13 bases between them. The CDR3 sequence is 12 residues long. In germline, CDR1 is SGHTS, CDR2 YDEGEE. In DNA, the CDR3 is TGTGCCAGCAGGAGGGGTCCCTACGGCTACACCTTC. It is translated as CASRRGPYGYTF.

The J gene is TRBJ2-7, the V gene TRBV4-3, with no clear D. The CDR3 is 16 residues long. Germline lookup yields CDR1 LGHNA and CDR2 YSLEER. Between the trimmed V and J ends, which lost 0 bases and 0 bases, there was a span of 12 bases. CDR3 nucleotides: TGCGCCAGCAGCCAAGATCCCGCCCCAAGCTCCTACGAGCAGTACTTC. Its translation: CASSQDPAPSSYEQYF.

In this sample, this clone turned up a few times. The chain has TRBV4-3 and TRBJ2-7; 8 bases agree with TRBD2. V trimming: 0 bases; J trimming: 4 bases; junction bases outside the gene matches: 2. CDR1 is LGHNA and CDR2 is YSLEER in the germline V gene. There are 14 residues in the CDR3. The CDR3 spells CASSQEAGVYEQYF. The CDR3 nucleotides read TGCGCCAGCAGCCAAGAAGCGGGGGTTTACGAGCAGTACTTC.

This clone qualifies as medium-sized (0.01 to 0.1%). The chain uses TRBV4-3 and TRBJ2-1; 8 nucleotides align to TRBD1. V was clipped by 2 bases and J by 7 bases; unmatched bases: 4. Germline-derived CDR1 and CDR2 are LGHNA and YSLEER. This CDR3 spans 14 amino acids. CDR3 protein: CASSQPTGGNEQFF. Here the CDR3 DNA reads TGCGCCAGCAGCCAACCCACAGGGGGGAATGAGCAGTTCTTC.

The chain joins TRBV10-3 to TRBJ1-1, with 7 bases fitting TRBD1. J gave up 1 base and V 8 bases, and 4 bases lay outside the gene matches. From germline, CDR1 is ENHRY and CDR2 SYGVKD. This CDR3 comprises 13 residues. CDR3 bases: TGTGCCATCCGACAGGGAGCGAACACTGAAGCTTTCTTT. Its translation: CAIRQGANTEAFF.

This clone was observed once. The V gene is TRBV7-9, the J gene TRBJ2-3; 7 positions agree with TRBD1. CDR1 is SEHNR, CDR2 FQNEAQ, per germline (reference sequence). This CDR3 region has 13 residues. The trim removed 11 bases at V and 2 bases at J, leaving 7 bases unmatched. The CDR3 sequence: CAGRDSLTDTQYF. In DNA, the CDR3 is TGTGCCGGACGGGACAGCCTCACAGATACGCAGTATTTT.

The J gene is TRBJ2-7, the V gene TRBV5-1; 13 bases are a match to TRBD2. Germline assignment: CDR1 SGHRS and CDR2 YFSETQ. The CDR3 is made up of 14 amino acids. V was clipped by 5 bases and J by 6 bases; unmatched bases: 5. CDR3 nucleotide sequence: TGCGCCAGCAGGTGGACTAGCGGGGGCGGCGAGCAGTACTTC. Translation gives CASRWTSGGGEQYF.

The chain carries TRBV5-6 and TRBJ2-2, with 13 bases matching TRBD2. The CDR3 has 16 residues. V was clipped by 4 bases and J by 4 bases; unmatched bases: 4. Germline CDR1 and CDR2: SGHDT and YYEEEE. CDR3 in DNA: TGTGCCAGCAGCCAGGGACTAGCGGGGTTCACCGGGGAGCTGTTTTTT. It encodes CASSQGLAGFTGELFF.

This clone was observed a few times. The V gene is TRBV10-2, the J gene TRBJ1-3; D is uncertain. The CDR3 is 13 amino acids. Germline CDR1 and CDR2: WSHSY and SAAADI. V was clipped by 2 bases and J by 8 bases, with 10 bases between them. The CDR3 sequence is CASSESEADTIYF. The CDR3 DNA is TGCGCCAGCAGTGAGAGTGAAGCCGACACCATATATTTT.

V usage is TRBV7-3 and J usage is TRBJ2-7; no definite D call. Trimming took 3 bases from V and 4 from J, leaving 13 bases between them. Per germline, CDR1 SGHTA and CDR2 FQGTGA. The CDR3 consists of 14 residues. The CDR3 here is CASSFTGLSYEQYF. The CDR3, as DNA: TGTGCCAGCAGCTTTACCGGGCTCTCTTACGAGCAGTACTTC.

This sequence joins TRBV4-1 and TRBJ2-7; D unclear. Between the trimmed V and J ends, which lost 1 base and 0 bases, there was a span of 10 bases. The germline V gene has CDR1 MGHRA and CDR2 YSYEKL. This CDR3 contains 15 residues. The CDR3 DNA follows: TGCGCCAGCAGCCAAGGGTTTTTGAGCTCCTACGAGCAGTACTTC. Translating it yields CASSQGFLSSYEQYF.

This clone was detected only a few times. The chain recombines TRBV6-5 with TRBJ2-7, with 7 nucleotides matching TRBD1. The CDR3 extends over 16 amino acids. Germline loops: CDR1 MNHEY, CDR2 SVGAGI. Trimming took 0 bases from V and 4 from J; bases not matched to a gene: 9. CDR3 bases: TGTGCCAGCAGTTACTCGTCCTGGGACAGCGATTACGAGCAGTACTTC. Encoded protein: CASSYSSWDSDYEQYF.

This clone was seen only a few times. Other nucleotide sequences in the sample specify the same CDR3. The chain combines TRBV10-3 with TRBJ2-5; D is ambiguous. CDR1 and CDR2 (germline): ENHRY, SYGVKD. The V and J ends lost 0 bases and 3 bases respectively, with 5 bases between them. This CDR3 region has 13 residues. DNA for the CDR3: TGTGCCATCAGTGAGTCGGGTGAAGAGACCCAGTACTTC. Its protein product is CAISESGEETQYF.

V is TRBV6-5 and J is TRBJ2-7; 12 bases match TRBD1. Germline CDR1 is MNHEY and CDR2 is SVGAGI. The CDR3 sequence is 15 residues long. With V trimmed by 4 bases and J by 1 base, 2 bases remained unmatched. The CDR3 DNA reads TGTGCCAGCAGTTGGGGACAGGGGGCTTCCTACGAGCAGTACTTC. Its protein is CASSWGQGASYEQYF.

This clone turned up a few times. The chain is built from TRBV6-4 and TRBJ2-3; D unresolved. The CDR3 totals 12 residues. The V gene's germline CDR1 is MRHNA and CDR2 SNTAGT. V lost 0 bases and J 5 bases, leaving 3 bases between the germline ends. CDR3 coding DNA: TGTGCCAGCAGTGACTCGGTAGATACGCAGTATTTT. It specifies CASSDSVDTQYF.

The chain employs TRBV10-3 and TRBJ2-7, with 9 bases matching TRBD2. CDR3 length: 14 residues. The V segment lost 6 bases and the J segment 3 bases; nucleotides outside the gene matches: 6. Germline CDR1 is ENHRY and CDR2 is SYGVKD. The DNA for the CDR3 is TGTGCCATCAGCTCAGGACTAGCGAGCTACGAGCAGTACTTC. Amino acid sequence: CAISSGLASYEQYF.

The chain has TRBV27 and TRBJ1-1; D is undetermined. V lost 5 bases and J lost 5, with 12 bases in between. Germline V gene data show CDR1 as MNHEY and CDR2 as SMNVEV (reference sequence). The CDR3 totals 13 residues. CDR3 sequence (DNA): TGTGCCAGCAGTACGATCATCGGTACTGAAGCTTTCTTT. Amino acids: CASSTIIGTEAFF.

The chain combines TRBV19 with TRBJ1-1; D is uncertain. Trimming took off 3 bases at V and 4 bases at J, with 9 bases between the two ends. From germline, CDR1 is LNHDA and CDR2 SQIVND (reference sequence). This CDR3 region has 13 residues. CDR3 region: CASSIGVSTEAFF. Here the CDR3 DNA reads TGTGCCAGTAGTATTGGGGTAAGCACTGAAGCTTTCTTT.

V gene TRBV30 combines with J gene TRBJ2-7; D might be TRBD2 (6 bases). Between the trimmed V and J ends, which lost 0 bases and 5 bases, there was a span of 8 bases. The CDR3 is made up of 12 amino acids. The germline V gene has CDR1 GTSNPN and CDR2 SVGIG (reference sequence). The CDR3 sequence: CAWSVGGDEQYF. The CDR3 coding sequence is TGTGCCTGGAGTGTGGGCGGGGACGAGCAGTACTTC.

CDR3 coding DNA: TGTGCCAGCAGCGCAGGGGACCGCACAGATACGCAGTATTTT. It codes for CASSAGDRTDTQYF. The J gene is TRBJ2-3, the V gene TRBV5-6; a possible D gene is TRBD1 (6 bases). CDR3 length equals 14 residues. Germline loops: CDR1 SGHDT, CDR2 YYEEEE. The V end was cut by 4 bases, the J end by 1 base, with 10 bases between.

This clone is a singleton in its sample. V and J are TRBV5-1 and TRBJ1-1; D is unresolved. Germline loops: CDR1 SGHRS, CDR2 YFSETQ. Trimming shortened V by 0 bases and J by 1 base, and 7 bases separated the two germline ends. The CDR3 totals 14 residues. This chain's CDR3 is CASSLVMGNTEAFF. CDR3 in DNA: TGCGCCAGCAGCTTGGTTATGGGGAACACTGAAGCTTTCTTT.

The V call is TRBV29-1, the J call TRBJ1-4; maybe TRBD1 (5 bases). Germline V gene data show CDR1 as SQVTM and CDR2 as ANQGSEA. The CDR3 is 12 residues long. V was pared by 6 bases and J by 3 bases, with 8 bases between. CDR3 sequence (DNA): TGCAGCGTATGGGACTCTAATGAAAAACTGTTTTTT. Amino acid sequence: CSVWDSNEKLFF.

V is TRBV2 and J is TRBJ1-1, with D unclear. The V end lost 11 bases, the J end lost 1 base, and 11 bases lay between the germline ends. CDR1 and CDR2 from the germline V gene are SNHLY and FYNNEI. This CDR3 spans 12 amino acids. CDR3 in DNA: TGTGCCGAACCTCGTGGGAACACTGAAGCTTTCTTT. Protein: CAEPRGNTEAFF.